This T cell receptor beta chain was documented in a study of monozygotic twins with inflammatory bowel disease. Germline V CDR1 and CDR2: MNHEY, SVGAGI. The CDR3 has 13 residues. One entry per CDR3 protein, without DNA, is what TCRdb gives after re-calling the 5' RACE reads. This sample's table has 150,000 to 200,000 distinct CDR3 sequences. The TCR sequence derives from a human donor with ulcerative colitis or Crohn's disease, or a healthy co-twin of an affected twin (not recorded which). The source material was blood. The chain carries TRBV6-5 and TRBJ1-2; the TCRdb call, TRBD1, lacks DNA for checking. Here the CDR3 reads CASSYRDNYGYTF.